The 20 T cell receptor beta chains reported below all come from one sample, sequenced in a study of blood T cells in healthy people across ages (dated by TCRdb to between 2014 and 2017). Library creation used 5' RACE. A second PCR of roughly 6 to 12 cycles was run with a J-beta primer mix and a sample-barcoded 5' primer. TCRdb reran the public reads through fastp at Q25 and MiXCR, keeping productive beta chains. Rows with one shared CDR3 protein collapse into an entry with the most common genes and DNA. This sample lists some 1,800,000 distinct CDR3 sequences; about 39% were detected once. The top ten clones comprise roughly 23% of the sample. Sequencing was performed on blood. All receptors derive from a human donor in good health.

The CDR3 bases are TGTGCCAGCAGCTCCTCTAGCAGGGGTAGAGATACGCAGTATTTT. It translates to CASSSSSRGRDTQYF. The J gene is TRBJ2-3, the V gene TRBV9, with D possibly matching TRBD1 (6 bases). CDR1 and CDR2 (germline): SGDLS, YYNGEE. The CDR3 runs to 15 residues. Trimming removed 4 bases from V and 5 bases from J, with 17 bases in between.

The chain links TRBV4-2 to TRBJ2-3, with 8 bases identical to TRBD1. The length of the CDR3 is 17 residues. Germline V gives CDR1 LGHNA, CDR2 YNFKEQ. Trimming at V came to 0 bases and at J to 0 bases, leaving 5 bases not matched to a gene. CDR3 loop: CASSQDRRQGSTDTQYF. CDR3 in DNA: TGTGCCAGCAGCCAAGACAGGAGACAGGGGAGCACAGATACGCAGTATTTT.

In its sample, this clonotype was seen a few times. The chain has TRBV29-1 and TRBJ1-2; no clear D. CDR1 is SQVTM, CDR2 ANQGSEA, per germline. V was shortened by 4 bases and J by 8 bases, with 8 bases between the two germline ends. The CDR3 loop spans 10 amino acids. The CDR3 sequence: CSVVAEGYTF. CDR3 coding DNA: TGCAGCGTTGTGGCGGAGGGCTACACCTTC.

The chain is built from TRBV6-5 and TRBJ1-3; D is perhaps TRBD1 (6 bases). V was pared by 5 bases and J by 2 bases, with 13 bases between. The CDR3 has 15 amino acids. CDR1 is MNHEY, CDR2 SVGAGI, per germline. Here the CDR3 DNA reads TGTGCCAGCAGTAGGGGCAGGGGAACTGGAAACACCATATATTTT. Its translation: CASSRGRGTGNTIYF.

This clonotype has only a few counts. CDR3 in DNA: TGTGCCAGCAGTCCGGTTGACACTTCCTACGAGCAGTACTTC. Protein: CASSPVDTSYEQYF. This sequence joins TRBV25-1 and TRBJ2-7; D is undetermined. The germline CDR1 and CDR2 sequences are MGHDK and SYGVNS. The CDR3 sequence is 14 residues long. The ends were cut back, 5 bases at V and 1 base at J, with 12 bases in the middle.

The chain has TRBV20-1 and TRBJ2-7; 10 bases align to TRBD1. The CDR3 consists of 15 residues. Trimming at V came to 1 base and at J to 3 bases, leaving 6 bases not matched to a gene. The germline gives CDR1 DFQATT, CDR2 SNEGSKA (reference sequence). The DNA of the CDR3 is TGCAGTGCTAGAGTGACAGGGGGCCTCTTCTACGAGCAGTACTTC. This encodes CSARVTGGLFYEQYF.

As concerns this clonotype: At one of its ends the junction is not consistent with the germline gene, which may arise from a read error. V and J are TRBV7-2 and TRBJ1-2, with 9 bases lining up with TRBD1. The CDR3 length is 16 residues. In germline, CDR1 is SGHTA, CDR2 FQGNSA. CDR3 in amino acids: CVSSLRRQGVVYGYTF. In DNA form, the CDR3 reads TGTGTCAGCAGCTTACGTCGACAGGGGGTGGTCTATGGCTACACCTTC.

In nucleotides, the CDR3 is TGCAGTGCTATAGGGCGTACAAGCTCCTACGAGCAGTACTTC. Translation gives CSAIGRTSSYEQYF. The chain uses TRBV20-1 and TRBJ2-7; D not certain. The CDR3 sequence is 14 residues long. In germline, CDR1 is DFQATT, CDR2 SNEGSKA (reference sequence). V was pared by 4 bases and J by 0 bases, with 13 bases between.

The chain is built from TRBV29-1 and TRBJ2-1; TRBD2 might be the D (6 bases). Germline V CDR1 and CDR2: SQVTM, ANQGSEA. V lost 4 bases, J lost 0 bases, and 13 bases lay in between. The CDR3 has 15 amino acids. The CDR3 is CSVVRGKSSYNEQFF. CDR3 nucleotides: TGCAGCGTTGTTCGGGGGAAGAGCTCCTACAATGAGCAGTTCTTC.

The J gene is TRBJ1-1, the V gene TRBV29-1; 7 nucleotides align to TRBD1. The trim removed 3 bases at V and 1 base at J, leaving 2 bases unmatched. This CDR3 has 13 amino acids. Germline-derived CDR1 and CDR2 are SQVTM and ANQGSEA. DNA of the CDR3: TGCAGCGTTGACGGGACAGCGAACACTGAAGCTTTCTTT. Encoded protein: CSVDGTANTEAFF.

The rearrangement links TRBV2 to TRBJ1-5; possibly TRBD1 for D (5 bases). Germline V CDR1 and CDR2: SNHLY, FYNNEI. The CDR3 contains 14 residues. Deletions cut 5 bases from V and 3 bases from J, with 11 bases between. The CDR3: CASSSRQHNQPQHF. The DNA of the CDR3 is TGTGCCAGCAGTTCGAGACAGCACAATCAGCCCCAGCATTTT.

This clonotype was seen a handful of times. CDR3 in DNA: TGTGCCAGCACGACAGAGCGGTCTACCTACGAGCAGTACTTC. This translates into CASTTERSTYEQYF. This rearrangement joins TRBV7-9 to TRBJ2-7; the D gene could be TRBD1 or TRBD2 (5 bases each). Germline-derived CDR1 and CDR2 are SEHNR and FQNEAQ (reference sequence). Trimming stripped 7 bases from V and 2 bases from J, with 15 bases between. The CDR3 covers 14 residues.

This clonotype was counted between two and nine times. The chain employs TRBV7-9 and TRBJ2-1; 8 positions match TRBD2. J gave up 4 bases and V 3 bases, and 5 bases lay outside the gene matches. Germline CDR1 is SEHNR and CDR2 is FQNEAQ (reference sequence). The CDR3 consists of 15 residues. The CDR3 DNA reads as TGTGCCAGCAGCTTGGGGACTAGAGGGTACAATGAGCAGTTCTTC. The encoded protein is CASSLGTRGYNEQFF.

Regarding this clonotype: Germline is not matched at one junction end, which may reflect a read error. The chain combines TRBV12-3 or TRBV12-4 with TRBJ2-5; 8 bases align to TRBD2. CDR3 length: 15 residues. The CDR3 nucleotides read TGTGCCAGCAGTTTGGGGACTAGGAAACAAGAGGCCCAGTACTTC. It specifies CASSLGTRKQEAQYF.

The V gene is TRBV9, the J gene TRBJ1-1; TRBD1 matches at 7 bases. V lost 0 bases to trimming and J lost 8 bases; unmatched junction nucleotides: 4. The CDR3 covers 13 residues. Germline values: CDR1 SGDLS, CDR2 YYNGEE. The DNA of the CDR3 is TGTGCCAGCAGCGTAGGGGTAGGGGGCGAAGCTTTCTTT. Translating it yields CASSVGVGGEAFF.

For the CDR3, the DNA is TGTGCCAGCAGCTACACAGGGGGCGGAGAAAAACTGTTTTTT. Its translation is CASSYTGGGEKLFF. The chain uses TRBV5-6 and TRBJ1-4; 9 bases align to TRBD1. Looked up from germline, CDR1 is SGHDT and CDR2 is YYEEEE. V lost 3 bases, J lost 8 bases, and 5 bases stayed unmatched. The length of the CDR3 is 14 residues. The entire variable domain, with the rest obtained from reference TRBV5-6 and TRBJ1-4, is as follows: DAGVTQSPTHLIKTRGQQVTLRCSPKSGHDTVSWYQQALGQGPQFIFQYYEEEERQRGNFPDRFSGHQFPNYSSELNVNALLLGDSALYLCASSYTGGGEKLFFGSGTQLSVL.

The chain combines TRBV6-1 with TRBJ1-1; D ambiguous. CDR3 length: 14 residues. Looked up from germline, CDR1 is MNHNS and CDR2 is SASEGT. With 5 bases removed from V and 1 base from J, the gap between germline ends came to 11 bases. The CDR3 DNA reads TGTGCCAGCAGTTCCATCGCGGGGAACACTGAAGCTTTCTTT. The encoded protein is CASSSIAGNTEAFF.

The gene calls are TRBV7-2 and TRBJ2-7; 7 nucleotides align to TRBD1. Germline trimming cut 5 bases from V and 3 bases from J; bases unmatched to any gene: 7. CDR3 length equals 14 residues. Germline V gene sequence: CDR1 SGHTA, CDR2 FQGNSA. CDR3 bases: TGTGCCAGCAGCCTTCGGACAGGACACTACGAGCAGTACTTC. It encodes CASSLRTGHYEQYF.

The genes are TRBV9 and TRBJ2-3; a possible D gene is TRBD2 (6 bases). V was trimmed by 3 bases and J by 3 bases, leaving 14 bases between them. The CDR3 is made up of 15 amino acids. CDR1 and CDR2 (germline): SGDLS, YYNGEE. The CDR3 DNA sequence: TGTGCCAGCAGCGGTGCGGGATACTATACAGATACGCAGTATTTT. It specifies CASSGAGYYTDTQYF.

The rearrangement links TRBV20-1 to TRBJ2-1; D unresolved. Trimming removed 3 bases at V and 6 bases at J, with 15 bases between. Germline loops: CDR1 DFQATT, CDR2 SNEGSKA (reference sequence). The CDR3 consists of 14 residues. The CDR3 DNA is TGCAGTGCTAGCCCGAGCGTTCTTATCAATGAGCAGTTCTTC. The encoded protein is CSASPSVLINEQFF.